Sequencing of this T cell receptor beta chain was carried out in a study of regulatory T cells in long-lasting Graves disease. Many counts were recorded for this clonotype. Described time point: newly diagnosed GD, antithyroid drugs for less than 3 months. Extracted PBMC RNA gave rise to the TCR library. TCR beta libraries were built with iRepertoire HTBI primers and Arm-PCR of CDR3 regions. The authors' processing: The samples yielded roughly 60 TRBV and 13 to 15 TRBJ segments. TCRdb re-called the multiplex PCR reads through MiXCR, storing one row per CDR3 protein. The V and J calls were not made by the authors but by TCRdb's processing. The sample records 680,000 or so distinct CDR3 sequences, under 20% being singletons. This sample also appeared in a second study, on T cells in Graves' hyperthyroidism and ophthalmopathy. From that report: The diagnostic basis comprised clinical symptoms, serum thyroxine and TRAb, thyroid ultrasound and orbital computed tomography.

The TCR was taken from a woman in her twenties or thirties with Graves disease. The source material was peripheral blood mononuclear cells (PBMCs), sampled at new diagnosis, from a patient treated with antithyroid drugs.

CDR3 sequence reads: CSAREFASGAYTF. The CDR3 bases are TGCAGTGCTAGAGAATTCGCCTCGGGGGCCTACACCTTC. J is TRBJ1-2 and V is TRBV20-1; D may be TRBD1 (6 bases). Germline CDR1 reads DFQATT; CDR2 reads SNEGSKA (reference sequence). V shed 0 bases and J shed 10 bases, with 15 bases lying between them. The CDR3 runs 13 residues.